The rows below give T cell receptor beta chains drawn from one sample of a study of OX40 agonist ivuxolimab in advanced cancers. Using immunoSEQ multiplex PCR, the repertoire was profiled, and TCRdb retains in-frame clones only, with some absent. The data hold 70,000 to 95,000 clones, with approximately 94% observed a single time. The sequencing used CD4+ or CD8+ T cells sorted from blood, collected in a trial of the OX40 agonist ivuxolimab. Every receptor here comes from an adult with an advanced solid tumor such as melanoma, head and neck, liver or kidney cancer. CDR3s include the opening cysteine and the closing phenylalanine or tryptophan. The D gene is left open where the match is weak. Some rows have no size entry. The others give once, few or many, or a class for an expanded clone.

J	V	size	D	CDR3	DNA
TRBJ2-1	TRBV27	-	TRBD2	CASSTAGAGNEQFF	TGTGCCAGCAGTACAGCGGGAGCAGGGAATGAGCAGTTCTTC
TRBJ2-7	TRBV4-1	-	TRBD2	CASSQDPSGGREGEQYF	TGCGCCAGCAGCCAAGATCCTTCTGGGGGGCGGGAGGGCGAGCAGTACTTC
TRBJ1-2	TRBV11-2	-	-	CASSLGSGGNYGYTF	TGTGCCAGCAGCTTAGGTTCGGGGGGCAACTATGGCTACACCTTC
TRBJ2-3	TRBV6-5	-	TRBD1	CASSYSRKGQGITQYF	TGTGCCAGCAGTTACTCGAGAAAGGGACAGGGAATTACGCAGTATTTT
TRBJ2-5	TRBV27	-	TRBD2	CASSLLGLALETQYF	TGTGCCAGCAGTTTATTAGGACTAGCCTTAGAGACCCAGTACTTC
TRBJ1-1	TRBV5-1	-	TRBD1	CASSLGTGDFEAFF	TGCGCCAGCAGCTTAGGGACAGGGGATTTTGAAGCTTTCTTT
TRBJ2-5	TRBV14	-	TRBD1	CASSQEGTGGWQETQYF	TGTGCCAGCAGCCAAGAGGGGACAGGGGGCTGGCAAGAGACCCAGTACTTC
TRBJ2-1	TRBV29-1	-	TRBD1	CSVPGQGNEQFF	TGCAGCGTGCCGGGACAGGGCAATGAGCAGTTCTTC
TRBJ1-2	TRBV6-4	-	TRBD1	CASRQGNGYTF	TGTGCCAGCAGACAGGGGAATGGCTACACCTTC
TRBJ2-5	TRBV7-8	-	TRBD2	CALAGGAVPQYF	TGTGCCTTAGCGGGGGGTGCAGTACCCCAGTACTTC
TRBJ2-1	TRBV19	-	-	CASSNRPYNEQFF	TGTGCCAGTAGTAATCGCCCCTACAATGAGCAGTTCTTC
TRBJ2-3	TRBV7-2	-	-	CASSLEQRRDTQYF	TGTGCCAGCAGCTTAGAGCAGCGGAGAGATACGCAGTATTTT
TRBJ2-1	TRBV13	-	TRBD2	CASSLGGLAGVGNEQFF	TGTGCCAGCAGCTTAGGGGGACTAGCGGGAGTTGGCAATGAGCAGTTCTTC
TRBJ2-7	TRBV10-2	-	TRBD1	CASSGTATSYEQYF	TGCGCCAGCAGCGGGACAGCCACCTCCTACGAGCAGTACTTC
TRBJ2-2	TRBV19	-	-	CASSMVWGKNTGELFF	TGTGCCAGTAGTATGGTGTGGGGTAAGAACACCGGGGAGCTGTTTTTT
TRBJ1-5	TRBV4-1	-	-	CASSQPVGQFQPQHF	TGCGCCAGCAGCCAACCCGTTGGACAATTTCAGCCCCAGCATTTT
TRBJ2-1	TRBV19	-	-	CASSMDLSYNEQFF	TGTGCCAGTAGTATGGACCTTTCCTACAATGAGCAGTTCTTC
TRBJ2-1	TRBV11-3	once	-	CASSLVGGPTDEQFF	TGTGCCAGCAGCTTAGTCGGGGGTCCCACGGATGAGCAGTTCTTC
TRBJ2-3	TRBV27	-	-	CASSFGDTQYF	TGTGCCAGCAGTTTCGGGGATACGCAGTATTTT
TRBJ2-7	TRBV7-6	-	TRBD2	CASSSGTSGSSYEQYF	TGTGCCAGCAGCTCAGGGACTAGCGGGAGCTCCTACGAGCAGTACTTC
TRBJ2-1	TRBV29-1	-	-	CSALGGGEQFF	TGCAGCGCATTAGGGGGAGGTGAGCAGTTCTTC
TRBJ2-7	TRBV4-1	-	-	CASSQVALDGYEQYF	TGCGCCAGCAGCCAAGTAGCCTTGGACGGCTACGAGCAGTACTTC
TRBJ2-7	TRBV12-5	once	-	CASGFGNEQYF	TGTGCTAGTGGTTTCGGGAACGAGCAGTACTTC
TRBJ2-1	TRBV20-1	-	TRBD2	CSAGLGVEQFF	TGCAGTGCGGGACTAGGCGTTGAGCAGTTCTTC
TRBJ2-2	TRBV4-1	-	TRBD2	CASSPVAGETTGELFF	TGCGCCAGCAGCCCCGTAGCGGGAGAGACTACCGGGGAGCTGTTTTTT
TRBJ2-1	TRBV11-2	-	-	CASSLHGDIDNEQFF	TGTGCCAGCAGCTTACACGGGGACATAGACAATGAGCAGTTCTTC
TRBJ1-5	TRBV19	-	TRBD1	CASSPGQGASSNQPQHF	TGTGCCAGTAGTCCGGGACAGGGTGCGAGTAGCAATCAGCCCCAGCATTTT
TRBJ2-3	TRBV11-3	-	-	CASSPTGAEGLTDTQYF	TGTGCCAGCAGCCCAACGGGAGCGGAAGGCCTTACAGATACGCAGTATTTT